The 30 T cell receptor beta chains listed next were all sequenced from one sample in a study of cytomegalovirus exposure and HLA in healthy donors. Amplification used 60 Vbeta primers and 13 Jbeta primers. The assay was immunoSEQ multiplex PCR, and TCRdb's table has in-frame clones only and misses some. This repertoire shows about 160,000 clones, about three quarters found once; its top ten account for 10% to 15%. The sample comprised PBMCs. The receptor set was obtained from a man aged 35 to 55 in good health and CMV-seropositive.

V usage is TRBV27 and J usage is TRBJ2-7; 10 bases are a match to TRBD1. The CDR3 covers 15 residues. Germline V gene lookup returns CDR1 MNHEY and CDR2 SMNVEV (reference sequence). Trimming cost V 5 bases and J 3 bases; bases outside gene matches: 7. For the CDR3, the DNA is TGTGCCAGCAGTCCGGCCGGGACAGGGGACTACGAGCAGTACTTC. It yields the protein CASSPAGTGDYEQYF.

Comments on this clone: A junction end diverges from the germline sequence, so it may reflect a read error. V is TRBV7-9 and J is TRBJ1-1; 8 bases are shared with TRBD1. Germline-derived CDR1 and CDR2 are SEHNR and FQNEAQ (reference sequence). This CDR3 comprises 13 residues. CDR3 protein: CSSSVQGGTEAFF. The CDR3 DNA reads TGTTCCAGCAGCGTACAGGGGGGGACTGAAGCTTTCTTT.

V is TRBV5-1 and J is TRBJ2-6; D is unresolved. Germline V gene data show CDR1 as SGHRS and CDR2 as YFSETQ. V gave up 0 bases and J gave up 0 bases, with 10 bases separating them. The CDR3 is made up of 17 amino acids. As DNA, the CDR3 is TGCGCCAGCAGCTTGGAGTACAGTCTCTCTGGGGCCAACGTCCTGACTTTC. Protein sequence: CASSLEYSLSGANVLTF.

This chain uses TRBV27 with TRBJ2-3; D may be TRBD1 (6 bases). From germline, CDR1 is MNHEY and CDR2 SMNVEV (reference sequence). The CDR3 consists of 15 residues. V was pared by 6 bases and J by 5 bases, with 18 bases between. The CDR3 DNA reads TGTGCCAGCAGCCTAAGGGCGGCAGGGGTAGATACGCAGTATTTT. Residues: CASSLRAAGVDTQYF.

This clone occurred a few times. The CDR3 sequence is CASSLDRVSTGELFF. The CDR3 DNA sequence: TGCGCCAGCAGCCTAGACAGGGTGTCCACCGGGGAGCTGTTTTTT. The chain combines TRBV5-1 with TRBJ2-2; 7 bases are shared with TRBD1. The germline V gene has CDR1 SGHRS and CDR2 YFSETQ. V dropped 4 bases and J dropped 4; count of bases not matched to a gene: 7. This CDR3 comprises 15 residues.

This chain joins TRBV30 and TRBJ2-1, with D tentatively TRBD1 (5 bases). CDR1 is GTSNPN, CDR2 SVGIG, per germline (reference sequence). V was cut by 2 bases and J by 0 bases, with 14 bases left in between. The CDR3 runs to 16 residues. This chain's CDR3 is CAWSTSTGSSYNEQFF. CDR3 coding DNA: TGTGCCTGGAGTACGTCCACAGGTAGCTCCTACAATGAGCAGTTCTTC.

The chain recombines TRBV10-3 with TRBJ2-7, with TRBD2 matching over 10 bases. Germline V gives CDR1 ENHRY, CDR2 SYGVKD. This CDR3 has 16 residues. With 6 bases clipped from V and 1 base from J, the junction kept 9 bases outside the gene matches. This CDR3 is CAIRDVPGLASYEQYF. As DNA, the CDR3 is TGTGCCATCAGGGACGTACCGGGACTAGCGTCCTACGAGCAGTACTTC.

The rearrangement uses TRBV30 and TRBJ1-4; tentatively, D is TRBD1 (6 bases). CDR3 size: 15 residues. Per germline, CDR1 GTSNPN and CDR2 SVGIG (reference sequence). Trimming took 0 bases from V and 7 from J, leaving 15 bases between them. CDR3 in amino acids: CAWSVRGGWGEKLFF. In nucleotides, the CDR3 is TGTGCCTGGAGTGTACGAGGGGGATGGGGTGAAAAACTGTTTTTT.

V gene TRBV9 combines with J gene TRBJ2-3; TRBD2 matches at 8 bases. The J segment lost 2 bases and the V segment lost 0 bases, leaving 2 bases of the junction unmatched. This CDR3 has 15 residues. Per germline, CDR1 SGDLS and CDR2 YYNGEE. CDR3 protein: CASSVGLANTDTQYF. CDR3 nucleotides: TGTGCCAGCAGCGTAGGACTAGCGAACACAGATACGCAGTATTTT.

The chain uses TRBV10-1 and TRBJ2-7; D ambiguous. Germline CDR1 WNHNN, CDR2 SYGVQD (reference sequence). This CDR3 comprises 14 residues. Trimming shortened V by 3 bases and J by 0 bases, and 9 bases separated the two germline ends. Here the CDR3 reads CASSDRYSSYEQYF. The CDR3 DNA follows: TGCGCCAGCAGTGACAGGTACAGCTCCTACGAGCAGTACTTC.

This chain links TRBV5-4 with TRBJ2-5; 10 bases are a match to TRBD1. The DNA matches TRBJ2-7 better at its end, which makes the J call doubtful. Germline CDR1 reads SGHNT; CDR2 reads YYREEE (reference sequence). CDR3 length equals 13 residues. In DNA, the CDR3 is TGTGCCAGCAGCATGGACAGGGGGGGCGAGCAGTACTTC. As protein: CASSMDRGGEQYF.

This clone has a single count. The rearrangement joins TRBV18 to TRBJ2-1, with a possible D match to TRBD2 (6 bases). CDR1 and CDR2 from the germline V gene are KGHSH and LQKENI. The CDR3 loop spans 14 amino acids. V lost 0 bases to trimming and J lost 6 bases, with 9 bases between them. CDR3 loop: CASSPPNSGNEQFF. The CDR3 region has the DNA TGTGCCAGCTCACCACCGAATAGCGGCAATGAGCAGTTCTTC. The whole variable domain, remainder taken from reference TRBV18 and TRBJ2-1, is NAGVMQNPRHLVRRRGQEARLRCSPMKGHSHVYWYRQLPEEGLKFMVYLQKENIIDESGMPKERFSAEFPKEGPSILRIQQVVRGDSAAYFCASSPPNSGNEQFFGPGTRLTVL.

V gene TRBV11-2 combines with J gene TRBJ2-7, with 8 positions matching TRBD1. Germline-derived CDR1 and CDR2 are SGHAT and FQNNGV. The CDR3 has 15 amino acids. Losses at the gene ends were 3 bases for V and 1 base for J; bases not matched to a gene: 5. CDR3 sequence: CASSLGQGASYEQYF. Here the CDR3 DNA reads TGTGCCAGCAGCTTGGGGCAGGGGGCATCCTACGAGCAGTACTTC.

V and J are TRBV15 and TRBJ1-2, with TRBD1 matching 7 bases. This CDR3 contains 13 residues. Losses at the gene ends were 4 bases for V and 2 bases for J; bases not matched to a gene: 1. Germline CDR1 reads LNHNV; CDR2 reads YYDKDF (reference sequence). CDR3 in amino acids: CATSMGQNYGYTF. The CDR3 region has the DNA TGTGCCACCAGCATGGGACAGAACTATGGCTACACCTTC. The full variable domain, in which reference TRBV15 and TRBJ1-2 provide the parts outside the CDR3, is DAMVIQNPRYQVTQFGKPVTLSCSQTLNHNVMYWYQQKSSQAPKLLFHYYDKDFNNEADTPDNFQSRRPNTSFCFLDIRSPGLGDTAMYLCATSMGQNYGYTFGSGTRLTVV.

The chain has TRBV7-9 and TRBJ1-1; 7 nucleotides agree with TRBD1. The CDR3 sequence is 14 residues long. CDR1 and CDR2 (germline): SEHNR, FQNEAQ (reference sequence). V lost 5 bases, J lost 1 base, and 4 bases stayed unmatched. CDR3 sequence (DNA): TGTGCCAGCAGCGACAGGGTCCGGAACACTGAAGCTTTCTTT. It encodes CASSDRVRNTEAFF.

The chain carries TRBV7-9 and TRBJ2-1; 11 bases fit TRBD2. From germline, CDR1 is SEHNR and CDR2 FQNEAQ (reference sequence). The CDR3 consists of 15 residues. V lost 5 bases and J lost 2; bases outside the gene matches: 2. This CDR3 is CASSASGRPYNEQFF. The CDR3 DNA follows: TGTGCCAGCAGCGCTAGCGGGAGGCCCTACAATGAGCAGTTCTTC.

V and J are TRBV7-2 and TRBJ2-2, with no clear D. Trimming left V 0 bases short and J 4 bases short, with 9 bases between. The CDR3 is 15 residues long. The germline V gene encodes CDR1 SGHTA and CDR2 FQGNSA. CDR3 coding DNA: TGTGCCAGCAGCTTAGCAGGCCCGGGCACCGGGGAGCTGTTTTTT. It specifies CASSLAGPGTGELFF.

The V and J genes are TRBV14 and TRBJ1-1, with TRBD1 as a possible D gene (5 bases). The V gene's germline CDR1 is SGHDN and CDR2 FVKESK. The CDR3 contains 16 residues. V was pared by 2 bases and J by 1 base, with 14 bases between. The DNA of the CDR3 is TGTGCCAGCAGCCAAAGGATTTTGGGGGGGAACACTGAAGCTTTCTTT. Amino acids: CASSQRILGGNTEAFF.

The V call is TRBV21-1, the J call TRBJ2-3; the table assigns TRBD2, which was not confirmed against the DNA. TRBV21-1 has pseudogene status. The CDR3 extends over 20 amino acids. The CDR3 coding sequence is TGTGCCAGCAGCAAATTAATAGTGGAGCGGGCCCACACAGTCACAGATACGCAGTATTTT. Its protein product is CASSKLIVERAHTVTDTQYF.

The chain uses TRBV5-1 and TRBJ2-3; TRBD2 matches at 8 bases. Germline V gene data show CDR1 as SGHRS and CDR2 as YFSETQ. J gave up 2 bases and V 4 bases, and 6 bases lay outside the gene matches. The CDR3 length is 15 residues. CDR3 DNA: TGCGCCAGCAGCCGGGGGGGGACTCACACAGATACGCAGTATTTT. It specifies CASSRGGTHTDTQYF.

The chain couples TRBV5-1 to TRBJ2-7; D is perhaps TRBD2 (6 bases). The CDR3 is 16 residues long. Germline-derived CDR1 and CDR2 are SGHRS and YFSETQ. Trimming left V 0 bases short and J 3 bases short, with 16 bases between. CDR3 loop: CASSLAEIAGGYEQYF. DNA of the CDR3: TGCGCCAGCAGCTTGGCCGAGATCGCCGGGGGCTACGAGCAGTACTTC. Full variable domain (remainder filled in from reference TRBV5-1 and TRBJ2-7): KAGVTQTPRYLIKTRGQQVTLSCSPISGHRSVSWYQQTPGQGLQFLFEYFSETQRNKGNFPGRFSGRQFSNSRSEMNVSTLELGDSALYLCASSLAEIAGGYEQYFGPGTRLTVT.

The count of this clone is one. The V call is TRBV7-6, the J call TRBJ2-7; the D gene is possibly TRBD2 (5 bases). Germline assignment: CDR1 SGHVS and CDR2 FNYEAQ. The V and J ends lost 2 bases and 4 bases respectively, with 6 bases between them. CDR3 length: 12 amino acids. The CDR3 spells CASSLTGYEQYF. DNA of the CDR3: TGTGCCAGCAGCTTAACGGGATACGAGCAGTACTTC.

This chain connects TRBV5-6 to TRBJ1-3; D is undetermined. CDR1 and CDR2 from the germline V gene are SGHDT and YYEEEE. The CDR3 is 14 amino acids. Trimming stripped 1 base from V and 3 bases from J, with 8 bases between. DNA for the CDR3: TGTGCCAGCAGCTTGACAGATTATGGAAACACCATATATTTT. Its translation: CASSLTDYGNTIYF.

V gene TRBV5-6 combines with J gene TRBJ2-3; TRBD2 matches 12 bases. Losses at the gene ends were 4 bases for V and 0 bases for J; bases not matched to a gene: 3. The CDR3 length is 16 residues. The germline V gene encodes CDR1 SGHDT and CDR2 YYEEEE. In nucleotides, the CDR3 is TGTGCCAGCAGCCGTCTAGCGGGAGGGAGCACAGATACGCAGTATTTT. This translates into CASSRLAGGSTDTQYF. The variable domain in full, with the rest retrieved from reference TRBV5-6 and TRBJ2-3, is DAGVTQSPTHLIKTRGQQVTLRCSPKSGHDTVSWYQQALGQGPQFIFQYYEEEERQRGNFPDRFSGHQFPNYSSELNVNALLLGDSALYLCASSRLAGGSTDTQYFGPGTRLTVL.

V usage is TRBV5-1 and J usage is TRBJ2-3, with D possibly matching TRBD1 (6 bases). Germline CDR1 is SGHRS and CDR2 is YFSETQ. Trimming removed 4 bases from V and 3 bases from J, with 12 bases in between. This CDR3 is 14 amino acids long. The CDR3 DNA sequence: TGCGCCAGCAGCGAGGGACATAATACAGATACGCAGTATTTT. Translation: CASSEGHNTDTQYF. Using reference TRBV5-1 and TRBJ2-3 for the parts outside the CDR3, the full variable domain is KAGVTQTPRYLIKTRGQQVTLSCSPISGHRSVSWYQQTPGQGLQFLFEYFSETQRNKGNFPGRFSGRQFSNSRSEMNVSTLELGDSALYLCASSEGHNTDTQYFGPGTRLTVL.

The chain uses TRBV5-5 and TRBJ2-3; 9 bases agree with TRBD2. Trimming at V came to 2 bases and at J to 1 base, leaving 11 bases not matched to a gene. This CDR3 region has 18 residues. Germline V lookup: CDR1 SGHKS, CDR2 YYEKEE (reference sequence). The CDR3 loop is CASSLSGGGGTRTDTQYF. The CDR3 coding sequence is TGTGCCAGCAGCTTATCGGGCGGGGGGGGCACCCGCACAGATACGCAGTATTTT.

The rearrangement uses TRBV7-3 and TRBJ2-2; 8 bases are a match to TRBD2. This CDR3 has 16 amino acids. Germline V lookup: CDR1 SGHTA, CDR2 FQGTGA. The ends lost 5 bases at V and 6 bases at J; junction bases unmatched: 11. CDR3 sequence (DNA): TGTGCCAGCAGCCCCCATTCGGGAGGGATTTCCGGGGAGCTGTTTTTT. Residues: CASSPHSGGISGELFF.

The J gene is TRBJ2-1, the V gene TRBV19; 9 bases line up with TRBD2. Trimming took 7 bases from V and 12 from J; bases not matched to a gene: 16. The germline gives CDR1 LNHDA, CDR2 SQIVND (reference sequence). This CDR3 region has 15 residues. The CDR3: CASMSAGPPGLAQFF. The CDR3 DNA follows: TGTGCCAGTATGTCAGCTGGCCCACCGGGACTAGCGCAGTTCTTC.

The chain combines TRBV7-6 with TRBJ2-1; D is perhaps TRBD2 (6 bases). With 3 bases removed from V and 8 bases from J, the gap between germline ends came to 17 bases. Germline V gene data show CDR1 as SGHVS and CDR2 as FNYEAQ. The CDR3 is 15 amino acids. CDR3: CASSLGRRADDEQFF. CDR3 nucleotide sequence: TGTGCCAGCAGCTTGGGTCGGAGGGCCGATGATGAGCAGTTCTTC.

This chain connects TRBV19 to TRBJ1-2; weak D call: TRBD1 (6 bases). Germline V CDR1 and CDR2: LNHDA, SQIVND (reference sequence). The CDR3 runs to 12 residues. Trimming took 6 bases from V and 5 from J, leaving 10 bases between them. The CDR3 sequence: CASSQGPYGYTF. Here the CDR3 DNA reads TGTGCCAGTAGCCAGGGGCCTTATGGCTACACCTTC.